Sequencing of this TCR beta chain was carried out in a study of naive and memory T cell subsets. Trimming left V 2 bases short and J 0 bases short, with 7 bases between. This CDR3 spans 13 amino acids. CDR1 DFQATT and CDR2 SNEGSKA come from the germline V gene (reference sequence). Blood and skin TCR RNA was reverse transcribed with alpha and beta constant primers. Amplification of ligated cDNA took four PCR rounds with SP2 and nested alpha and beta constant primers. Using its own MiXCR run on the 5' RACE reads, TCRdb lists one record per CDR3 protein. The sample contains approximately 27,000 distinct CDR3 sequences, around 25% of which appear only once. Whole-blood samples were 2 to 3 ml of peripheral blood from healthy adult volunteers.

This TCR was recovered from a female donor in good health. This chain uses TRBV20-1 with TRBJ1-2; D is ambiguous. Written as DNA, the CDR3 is TGCAGTGCTAGACCAACGACTAACTATGGCTACACCTTC. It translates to CSARPTTNYGYTF.